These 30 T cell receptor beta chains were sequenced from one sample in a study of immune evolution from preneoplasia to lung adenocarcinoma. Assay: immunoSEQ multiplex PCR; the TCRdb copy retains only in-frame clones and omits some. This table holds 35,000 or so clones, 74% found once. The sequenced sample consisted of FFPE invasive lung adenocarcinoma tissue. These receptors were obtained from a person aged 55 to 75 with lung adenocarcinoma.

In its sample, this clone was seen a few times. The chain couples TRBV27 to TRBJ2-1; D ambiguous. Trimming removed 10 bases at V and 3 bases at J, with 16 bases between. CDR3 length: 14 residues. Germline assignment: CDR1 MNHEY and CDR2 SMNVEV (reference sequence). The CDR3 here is CATAPSAFYNEQFF. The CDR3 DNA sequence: TGTGCCACCGCCCCCAGTGCTTTCTACAATGAGCAGTTCTTC.

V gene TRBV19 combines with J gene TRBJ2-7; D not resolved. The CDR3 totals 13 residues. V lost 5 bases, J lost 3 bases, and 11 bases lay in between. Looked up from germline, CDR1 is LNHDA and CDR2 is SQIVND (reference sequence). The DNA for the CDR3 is TGTGCCAGTAGTTCCATTGGTTACTACGAGCAGTACTTC. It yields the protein CASSSIGYYEQYF.

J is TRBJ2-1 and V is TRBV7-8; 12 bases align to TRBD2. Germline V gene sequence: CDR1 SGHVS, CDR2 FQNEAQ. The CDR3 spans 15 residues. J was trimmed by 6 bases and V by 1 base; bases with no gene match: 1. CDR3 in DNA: TGTGCCAGCAGCTTAGTGACTAGCGGGAGCAATGAGCAGTTCTTC. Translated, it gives CASSLVTSGSNEQFF.

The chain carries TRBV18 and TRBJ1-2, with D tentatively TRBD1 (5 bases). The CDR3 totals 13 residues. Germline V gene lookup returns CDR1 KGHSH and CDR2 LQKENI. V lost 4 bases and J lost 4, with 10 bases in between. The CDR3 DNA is TGTGCCAGCTCACTGAACAGGAGCTATGGCTACACCTTC. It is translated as CASSLNRSYGYTF.

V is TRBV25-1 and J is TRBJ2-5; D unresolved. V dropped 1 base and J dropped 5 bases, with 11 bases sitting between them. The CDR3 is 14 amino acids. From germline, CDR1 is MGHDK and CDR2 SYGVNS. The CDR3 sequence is CASSEFAMPETQYF. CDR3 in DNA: TGTGCCAGCAGTGAATTCGCGATGCCCGAGACCCAGTACTTC.

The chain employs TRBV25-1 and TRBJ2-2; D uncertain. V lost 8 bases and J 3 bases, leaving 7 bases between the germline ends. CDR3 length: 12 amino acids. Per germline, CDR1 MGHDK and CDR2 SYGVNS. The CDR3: CASLGYTGELFF. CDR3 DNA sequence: TGTGCCAGCCTAGGCTACACCGGGGAGCTGTTTTTT.

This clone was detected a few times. CDR3: CASSLYTGYAEAFF. The CDR3 DNA sequence: TGTGCCAGCAGCTTGTACACAGGGTATGCTGAAGCTTTCTTT. The J gene is TRBJ1-1, the V gene TRBV5-6; TRBD1 is a possible D gene (6 bases). This CDR3 has 14 amino acids. V gave up 1 base and J gave up 6 bases, with 13 bases separating them. Germline loops: CDR1 SGHDT, CDR2 YYEEEE.

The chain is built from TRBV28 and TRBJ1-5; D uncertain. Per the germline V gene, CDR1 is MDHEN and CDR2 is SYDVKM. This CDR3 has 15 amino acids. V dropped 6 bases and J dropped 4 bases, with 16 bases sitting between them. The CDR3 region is CASSTSRTENQPQHF. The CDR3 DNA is TGTGCCAGCAGCACCAGTCGGACGGAAAATCAGCCCCAGCATTTT.

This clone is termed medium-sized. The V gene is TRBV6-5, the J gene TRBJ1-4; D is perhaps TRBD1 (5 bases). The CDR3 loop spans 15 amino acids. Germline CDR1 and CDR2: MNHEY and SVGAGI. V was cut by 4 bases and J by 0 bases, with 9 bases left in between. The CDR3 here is CASSLTASTNEKLFF. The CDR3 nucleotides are TGTGCCAGCAGTTTGACAGCCTCAACTAATGAAAAACTGTTTTTT.

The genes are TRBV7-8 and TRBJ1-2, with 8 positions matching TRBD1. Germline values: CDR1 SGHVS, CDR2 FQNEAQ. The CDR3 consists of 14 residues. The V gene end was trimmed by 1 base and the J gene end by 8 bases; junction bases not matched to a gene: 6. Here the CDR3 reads CASSLGGQGLGYTF. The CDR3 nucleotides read TGTGCCAGCAGCTTAGGAGGACAGGGCCTCGGCTACACCTTC.

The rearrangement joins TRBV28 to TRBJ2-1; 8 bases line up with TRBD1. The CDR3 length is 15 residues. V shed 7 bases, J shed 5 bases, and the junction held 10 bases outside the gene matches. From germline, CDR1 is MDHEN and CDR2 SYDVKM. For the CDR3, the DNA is TGTGCCAGCACCTTCCTGGACAGGGATAACAATGAGCAGTTCTTC. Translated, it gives CASTFLDRDNNEQFF.

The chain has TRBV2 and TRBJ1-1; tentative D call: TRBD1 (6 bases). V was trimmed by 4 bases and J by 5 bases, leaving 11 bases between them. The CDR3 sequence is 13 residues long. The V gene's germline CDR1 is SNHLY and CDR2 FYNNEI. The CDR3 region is CASSVGAGTEAFF. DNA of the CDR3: TGTGCCAGCAGTGTGGGGGCCGGAACTGAAGCTTTCTTT.

CDR3 coding DNA: TGTGCCAGCAGCCCCTCGGGAGCGCCCACAGATACGCAGTATTTT. Translation: CASSPSGAPTDTQYF. The rearrangement links TRBV9 to TRBJ2-3; a weak D match, TRBD2 (6 bases). V lost 4 bases to trimming and J lost 2 bases, with 14 bases between them. This CDR3 contains 15 residues. From germline, CDR1 is SGDLS and CDR2 YYNGEE.

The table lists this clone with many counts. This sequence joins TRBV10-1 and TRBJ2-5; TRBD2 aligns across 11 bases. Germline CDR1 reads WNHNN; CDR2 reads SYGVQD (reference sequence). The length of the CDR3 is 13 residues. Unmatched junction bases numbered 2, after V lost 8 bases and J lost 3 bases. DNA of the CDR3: TGCGCCAGCCCGACTAGCGGGAAAGAGACCCAGTACTTC. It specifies CASPTSGKETQYF.

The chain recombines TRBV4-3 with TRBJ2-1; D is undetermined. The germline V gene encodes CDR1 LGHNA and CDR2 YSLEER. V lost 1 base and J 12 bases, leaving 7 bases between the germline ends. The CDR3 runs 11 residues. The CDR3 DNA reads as TGCGCCAGCAGCCAAGTCGATACGCAGTTCTTC. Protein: CASSQVDTQFF.

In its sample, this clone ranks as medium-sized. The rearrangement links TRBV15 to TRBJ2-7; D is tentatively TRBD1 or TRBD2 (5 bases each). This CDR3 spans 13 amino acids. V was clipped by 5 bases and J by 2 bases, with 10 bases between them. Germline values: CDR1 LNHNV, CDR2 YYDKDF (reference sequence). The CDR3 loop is CATSRGRTYEQYF. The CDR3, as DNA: TGTGCCACCAGCCGGGGACGGACCTACGAGCAGTACTTC.

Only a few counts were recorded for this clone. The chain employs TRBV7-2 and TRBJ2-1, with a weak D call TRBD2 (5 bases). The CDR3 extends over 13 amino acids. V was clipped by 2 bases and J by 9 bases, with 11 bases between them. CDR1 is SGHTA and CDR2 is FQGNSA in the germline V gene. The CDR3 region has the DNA TGTGCCAGCAGCTTAACGGGGAACGGTGAGCAGTTCTTC. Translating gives CASSLTGNGEQFF.

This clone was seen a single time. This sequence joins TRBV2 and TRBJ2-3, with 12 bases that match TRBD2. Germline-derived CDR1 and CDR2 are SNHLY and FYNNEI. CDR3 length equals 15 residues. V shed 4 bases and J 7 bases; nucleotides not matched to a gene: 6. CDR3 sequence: CASSAASGRGNTQYF. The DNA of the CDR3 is TGTGCCAGCAGTGCCGCTAGCGGGAGGGGTAATACGCAGTATTTT.

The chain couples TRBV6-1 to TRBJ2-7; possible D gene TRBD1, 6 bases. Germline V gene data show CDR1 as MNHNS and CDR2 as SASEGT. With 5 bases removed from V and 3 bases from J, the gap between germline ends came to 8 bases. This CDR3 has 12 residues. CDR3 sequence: CASSRQDYEQYF. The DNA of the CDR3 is TGTGCCAGCAGTCGACAGGACTACGAGCAGTACTTC.

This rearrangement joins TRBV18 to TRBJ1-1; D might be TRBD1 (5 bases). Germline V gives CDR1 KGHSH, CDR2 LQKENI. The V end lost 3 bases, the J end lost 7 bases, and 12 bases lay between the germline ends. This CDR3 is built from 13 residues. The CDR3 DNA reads TGTGCCAGCTCACCGCGCATGGGGGATGAAGCTTTCTTT. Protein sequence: CASSPRMGDEAFF.

CDR3 DNA sequence: TGTGCCAGCAGCTCCAGCCAGGCGGGTTCCTACGAGCAGTACTTC. Translating gives CASSSSQAGSYEQYF. The V call is TRBV7-9, the J call TRBJ2-7; D may be TRBD2 (5 bases). Trimming shortened V by 4 bases and J by 1 base, and 14 bases separated the two germline ends. Germline CDR1 reads SEHNR; CDR2 reads FQNEAQ (reference sequence). The CDR3 runs to 15 residues.

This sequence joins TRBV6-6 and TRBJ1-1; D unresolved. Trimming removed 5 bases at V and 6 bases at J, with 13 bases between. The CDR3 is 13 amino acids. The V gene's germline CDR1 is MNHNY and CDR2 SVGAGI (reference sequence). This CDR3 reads CASSTSRFSEAFF. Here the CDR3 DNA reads TGTGCCAGCAGTACTTCAAGGTTTTCTGAAGCTTTCTTT.

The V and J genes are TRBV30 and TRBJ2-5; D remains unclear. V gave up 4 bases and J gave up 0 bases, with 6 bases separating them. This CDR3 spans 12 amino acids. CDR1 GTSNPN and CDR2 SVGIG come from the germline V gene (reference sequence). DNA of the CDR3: TGTGCCTGGAAAGGAAACCAAGAGACCCAGTACTTC. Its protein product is CAWKGNQETQYF.

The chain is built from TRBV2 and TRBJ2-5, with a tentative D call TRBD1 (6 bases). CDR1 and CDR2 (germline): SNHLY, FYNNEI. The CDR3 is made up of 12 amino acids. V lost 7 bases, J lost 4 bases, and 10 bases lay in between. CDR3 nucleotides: TGTGCCAGCAACAGGGAGTCAGAGACCCAGTACTTC. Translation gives CASNRESETQYF.

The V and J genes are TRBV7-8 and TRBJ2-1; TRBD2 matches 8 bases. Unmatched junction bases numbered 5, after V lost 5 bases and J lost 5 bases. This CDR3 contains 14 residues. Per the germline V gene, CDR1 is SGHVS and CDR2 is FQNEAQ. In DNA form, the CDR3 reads TGTGCCAGCAGCCCTCAGACTAGCGACAATGAGCAGTTCTTC. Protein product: CASSPQTSDNEQFF.

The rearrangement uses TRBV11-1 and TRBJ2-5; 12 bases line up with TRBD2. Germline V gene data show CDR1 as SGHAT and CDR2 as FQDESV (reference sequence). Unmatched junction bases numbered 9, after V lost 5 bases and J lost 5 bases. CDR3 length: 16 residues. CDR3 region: CASSPTLAGGLETQYF. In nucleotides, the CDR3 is TGTGCCAGCAGCCCAACACTAGCGGGAGGATTGGAGACCCAGTACTTC.

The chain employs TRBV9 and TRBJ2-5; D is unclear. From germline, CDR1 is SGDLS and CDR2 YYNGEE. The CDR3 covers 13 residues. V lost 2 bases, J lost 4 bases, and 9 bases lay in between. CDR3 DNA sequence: TGTGCCAGCAGCGTGGGCTGGGCAGAGACCCAGTACTTC. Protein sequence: CASSVGWAETQYF.

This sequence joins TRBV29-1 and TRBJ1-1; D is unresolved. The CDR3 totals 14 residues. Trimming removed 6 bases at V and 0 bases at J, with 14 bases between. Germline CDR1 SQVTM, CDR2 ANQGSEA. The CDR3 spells CSVVPNQVNTEAFF. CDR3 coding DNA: TGCAGCGTAGTACCCAACCAAGTGAACACTGAAGCTTTCTTT.

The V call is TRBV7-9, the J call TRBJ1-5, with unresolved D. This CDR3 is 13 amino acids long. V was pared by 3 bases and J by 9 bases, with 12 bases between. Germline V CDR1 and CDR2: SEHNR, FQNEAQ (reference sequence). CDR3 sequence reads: CASSLTEPGPQHF. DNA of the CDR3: TGTGCCAGCAGCTTGACCGAGCCAGGGCCCCAGCATTTT.

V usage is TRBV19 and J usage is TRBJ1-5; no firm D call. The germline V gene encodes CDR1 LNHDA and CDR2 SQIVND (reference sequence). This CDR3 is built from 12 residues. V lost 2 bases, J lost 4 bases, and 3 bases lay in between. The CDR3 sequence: CASSIINQPQHF. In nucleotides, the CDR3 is TGTGCCAGTAGTATAATTAATCAGCCCCAGCATTTT.